These 18 T cell receptor gamma chains were all obtained from the same sample, sequenced in a study of γδ T cells in repeated Plasmodium falciparum infection. Vgamma9/Vdelta2+ and Vdelta2-negative gammadelta T cells were flow-sorted from PBMC for bulk sequencing. TCRdb reprocessed the multiplex PCR reads using CATT. The table has tens of thousands of gamma-chain clones, 3% seen once. Sequenced input: gamma-delta T cells from blood. These receptor sequences come from a pool of human donors (malaria-infected and uninfected, not separated).

About this clone itself: The protein recorded in TCRdb matches a much larger clone and deviates from this DNA's translation at residue 6, suggesting a read error; the protein here is obtained by translating the DNA. This chain joins TRGV9 and TRGJP. The J gene comes from matching the DNA to germline here; TCRdb lacks it. The V segment lost 3 bases and the J segment 6 bases; nucleotides outside the gene matches: 8. CDR3 length: 17 residues. In germline, CDR1 is GITISATS, CDR2 ISYDGTV (reference sequence). In DNA, the CDR3 is TGTGCCTTGTGGGAGATCACCCCAGAGTTGGGCAAAAAAATCAAGGTATTT. Protein product: CALWEITPELGKKIKVF.

This clone has a handful of counts. Translating this DNA gives a protein that differs at residue 2 from the TCRdb one, which belongs to a much larger clone; a read error is likely, and the protein shown is this translation. The DNA of the CDR3 is TGTACCTTGTGGGAGCCTTTGTGGTATAAGAAACTCTTT. It translates to CTLWEPLWYKKLF. The gene calls are TRGV9 and TRGJ1 or TRGJ2. TCRdb supplies no J gene; here it was assigned by aligning the nucleotide sequence to germline. Germline CDR1 is GITISATS and CDR2 is ISYDGTV (reference sequence). The CDR3 consists of 13 residues.

This clone was seen repeatedly, ten times or more. TCRdb's entry gives the protein of a much larger clone, which mismatches this DNA's translation at residue 3, likely from a read error; the protein reported here is translated from the DNA. The J gene is TRGJ1 or TRGJ2, the V gene TRGV2. The J gene comes from matching the DNA to germline here; TCRdb lacks it. CDR1 and CDR2 from the germline V gene are EGSNGY and YDSYNSKV. The length of the CDR3 is 15 residues. The CDR3 bases are TGTGCCGCCTGGGACGGGCCCCCGAATTATTATAAGAAACTCTTT. Its protein is CAAWDGPPNYYKKLF.

This clone has ten or more counts. This chain uses TRGV3 with TRGJP2. V gave up 0 bases and J gave up 3 bases; unmatched junction bases: 4. In germline, CDR1 is VTNTFY, CDR2 YDVSTARD (reference sequence). This CDR3 has 15 residues. The CDR3 sequence: CATWDRPGSDWIKTF. The CDR3 bases are TGTGCCACCTGGGACAGGCCAGGTAGTGATTGGATCAAGACGTTT.

Comment on this clone: TCRdb has a much larger clone's protein, which differs at residue 3 from the translation of this DNA, likely because of a read error; what is shown is the protein translated from the DNA. The chain recombines TRGV4 with TRGJ1 or TRGJ2. Assignment of the J gene here rests on matching the DNA to germline, because TCRdb gives none. Germline V gene data show CDR1 as EGSTGY and CDR2 as YDSYTSSV. The CDR3 loop spans 14 amino acids. The CDR3 reads CAAWDGPPYYKKLF. The CDR3 DNA sequence: TGTGCCGCCTGGGATGGCCCTCCGTATTATAAGAAACTCTTT.

This clone was seen many times. It differs at one base from a far larger clone, so likely a read error. Other nucleotide sequences from this sample produce the same CDR3. V usage is TRGV9 and J usage is TRGJP. In germline, CDR1 is GITISATS, CDR2 ISYDGTV (reference sequence). This CDR3 comprises 16 residues. CDR3 loop: CALWRSQELGKKIKVF. In DNA, the CDR3 is TGTGCTTTGTGGAGAAGTCAAGAGTTGGGCAAAAAAATCAAGGTATTT.

This clone occurred many times. The amino acid sequence in TCRdb belongs to a much larger clone and departs from this DNA's translation at residue 10, likely a sequencing read error; the sequence shown is translated from the DNA. No J gene call was made, and the V gene is TRGV9. Germline CDR1 and CDR2: GITISATS and ISYDGTV (reference sequence). The CDR3 consists of 12 residues. Written as DNA, the CDR3 is TGTGCCTTGTGGGAGTGGTATTATAAGGAACTCTTT. Its translation: CALWEWYYKELF.

This clone has ten or more counts. This likely stems from a read error, as it lies one base from a far larger clone. For the V gene the call is TRGV9; the J gene has no call. Germline values: CDR1 GITISATS, CDR2 ISYDGTV (reference sequence). The CDR3 contains 19 residues. The CDR3 here is CALWEVHLVRELGKKIEVF. CDR3 in DNA: TGTGCCTTGTGGGAGGTGCATTTGGTGAGGGAGTTGGGCAAAAAAATCGAGGTATTT.

This clone was seen repeatedly, ten times or more. The protein that TCRdb holds for this DNA derives from a much larger clone and differs from the translated DNA at residue 3, which likely indicates a read error; the protein shown here is translated from the DNA. The chain is built from TRGV9 and TRGJ1 or TRGJ2. The CDR3 sequence is 12 residues long. In germline, CDR1 is GITISATS, CDR2 ISYDGTV (reference sequence). The CDR3 loop is CASWEAYYKKLF. The CDR3, as DNA: TGTGCCTCGTGGGAGGCTTATTATAAGAAACTCTTT.

This clone was observed a handful of times. One base separates it from a far larger clone, so it is likely a read error. The sample carries other DNA sequences with the same CDR3. TRGV9 is the V gene, and the J gene was not called. The CDR3 consists of 14 residues. Germline-derived CDR1 and CDR2 are GITISATS and ISYDGTV (reference sequence). CDR3 loop: CALWEPHGYYKKLF. The CDR3 nucleotides are TGTGCCTTGTGGGAGCCCCATGGGTATTATAAGAAACTCTTC.

This clone was detected many times. Other DNA variants within this sample encode the same CDR3. The gene calls are TRGV2 and TRGJ1 or TRGJ2. The germline gives CDR1 EGSNGY, CDR2 YDSYNSKV. Trimming removed 0 bases from V and 3 bases from J; junction bases left unmatched: 5. This CDR3 has 14 amino acids. The CDR3 sequence is CATWDGPIYYKKLF. CDR3 bases: TGTGCCACCTGGGACGGGCCTATTTATTATAAGAAACTCTTT.

In this sample, this clone turned up a few times. A much more abundant neighbour one base away suggests this may be a read error. Other DNA sequences in this specimen translate into the identical CDR3. The genes are TRGV9 and TRGJP. TCRdb gives no J gene; it was assigned here by matching the DNA to germline. CDR1 is GITISATS, CDR2 ISYDGTV, per germline (reference sequence). CDR3 size: 14 residues. The CDR3 DNA reads as TGTGCCTTGTGGAGGGAGTTGGGCAAAAAGATCAAGGTATTT. As protein: CALWRELGKKIKVF.

In this sample, this clone turned up a few times. TCRdb assigns this DNA the protein of a much larger clone, which departs from its translation at residue 5; this likely reflects a read error, and the protein shown comes from translating the DNA. V gene TRGV9 combines with J gene TRGJP1. TCRdb gives no J gene; it was assigned here by matching the DNA to germline. The V gene's germline CDR1 is GITISATS and CDR2 ISYDGTV (reference sequence). This CDR3 region has 15 residues. V lost 4 bases and J lost 8; bases outside the gene matches: 13. The CDR3 reads CALWDAQPRGWFKIF. CDR3 DNA: TGTGCCTTGTGGGATGCACAGCCAAGAGGTTGGTTCAAGATATTT.

This clone was seen many times. The chain is built from TRGV3 and TRGJ1 or TRGJ2. V gave up 4 bases and J gave up 0 bases; unmatched junction bases: 6. The CDR3 sequence is 14 residues long. Germline V gene lookup returns CDR1 VTNTFY and CDR2 YDVSTARD (reference sequence). This chain's CDR3 is CATWEEVNYYKKLF. The DNA for the CDR3 is TGTGCCACCTGGGAAGAGGTGAATTATTATAAGAAACTCTTT.

This clone has a handful of counts. A single base is all that separates this from a far larger clone, so a read error is likely. The same CDR3 is also encoded by other DNA sequences in this sample. The chain is built from TRGV9 and TRGJ1 or TRGJ2. Assignment of the J gene here rests on matching the DNA to germline, because TCRdb gives none. The germline gives CDR1 GITISATS, CDR2 ISYDGTV (reference sequence). This CDR3 has 14 amino acids. The CDR3 DNA follows: TGTGCCCTGTGGAGTTTGACGAATTATTATAAGAAACTCTTT. Amino acids: CALWSLTNYYKKLF.

With regard to this clone: The likely explanation is a read error, given a far larger clone one base away. Other nucleotide sequences in the sample specify the same CDR3. The chain recombines TRGV9 with TRGJP. Because TCRdb records no J gene, it was assigned here through a match of the DNA to germline. CDR1 is GITISATS and CDR2 is ISYDGTV in the germline V gene (reference sequence). The CDR3 contains 17 residues. Here the CDR3 reads CALWEVQQELGKKIKVF. The CDR3, as DNA: TGTGCCCTGTGGGAGGTACAACAAGAGTTGGGCAAAAAAATCAAGGTATTT.

Comment on this clone: The TCRdb record carries a much larger clone's protein, which differs from this DNA's translation at residue 2; a read error is the likely cause, and the protein listed here is the DNA translation. The chain joins TRGV5 to TRGJ1 or TRGJ2. CDR3 length: 15 amino acids. Per germline, CDR1 VINAFY and CDR2 YDVSNSKD. CDR3 protein: CTTWDRPVDYYKKLF. The CDR3 DNA sequence: TGTACCACCTGGGACAGGCCGGTTGATTATTATAAGAAACTCTTT.

This clone was recorded a few times. A read error likely explains why the TCRdb protein, taken from a much larger clone, differs from this DNA's translation at residue 12; the protein shown is translated from the DNA. V gene TRGV5 combines with J gene TRGJ1 or TRGJ2. The J gene, missing from TCRdb, was assigned here through DNA to germline matching. This CDR3 is 18 amino acids long. The germline V gene encodes CDR1 VINAFY and CDR2 YDVSNSKD. With 0 bases clipped from V and 2 bases from J, the junction kept 16 bases outside the gene matches. The CDR3 DNA reads TGTGCCACCTGGGACAGGCCGTCCAAGTTTTCGTATTATTATAAGAAACTCTTT. It translates to CATWDRPSKFSYYYKKLF.